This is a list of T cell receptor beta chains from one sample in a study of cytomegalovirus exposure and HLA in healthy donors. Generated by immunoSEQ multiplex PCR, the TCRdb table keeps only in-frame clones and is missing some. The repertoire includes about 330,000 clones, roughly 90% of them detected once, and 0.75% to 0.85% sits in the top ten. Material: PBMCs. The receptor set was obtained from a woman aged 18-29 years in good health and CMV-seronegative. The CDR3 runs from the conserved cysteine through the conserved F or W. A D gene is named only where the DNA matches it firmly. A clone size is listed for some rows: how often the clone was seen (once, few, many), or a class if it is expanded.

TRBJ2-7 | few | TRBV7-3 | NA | CASSLSGIDEQYF | TGTGCCAGCAGCTTATCAGGGATCGACGAGCAGTACTTC
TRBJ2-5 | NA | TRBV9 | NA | CASSVATGNQETQYF | TGTGCCAGCAGCGTAGCTACGGGAAATCAAGAGACCCAGTACTTC
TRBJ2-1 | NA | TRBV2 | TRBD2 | CASKRSAGGLSYNEQFF | TGTGCCAGCAAAAGGTCAGCGGGAGGCTTATCCTACAATGAGCAGTTCTTC
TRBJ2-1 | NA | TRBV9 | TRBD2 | CASSVVLAGDNEQFF | TGTGCCAGCAGCGTAGTACTAGCGGGTGACAATGAGCAGTTCTTC
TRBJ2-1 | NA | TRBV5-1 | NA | CASSWGGMNEQFF | TGCGCCAGCAGCTGGGGCGGGATGAATGAGCAGTTCTTC
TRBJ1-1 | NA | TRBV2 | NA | CASSAMEGSDTEAFF | TGTGCCAGCAGTGCAATGGAGGGTTCGGACACTGAAGCTTTCTTT
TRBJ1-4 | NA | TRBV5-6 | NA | CASSSLEGATNEKLFF | TGTGCCAGCAGCTCCCTAGAGGGGGCAACTAATGAAAAACTGTTTTTT
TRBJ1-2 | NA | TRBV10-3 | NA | CAISEGGQWYGYTF | TGTGCCATCAGTGAGGGAGGACAGTGGTATGGCTACACCTTC
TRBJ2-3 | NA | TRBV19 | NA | CASSGPTGNLDTQYF | TGTGCCAGTAGTGGGCCTACCGGGAATCTAGATACGCAGTATTTT
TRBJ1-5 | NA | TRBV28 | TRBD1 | CASSHRQGWFNQPQHF | TGTGCCAGCAGTCACAGACAGGGATGGTTCAATCAGCCCCAGCATTTT
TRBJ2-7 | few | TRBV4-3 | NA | CASSQAQGYEQYF | TGCGCCAGCAGCCAGGCACAGGGCTACGAGCAGTACTTC
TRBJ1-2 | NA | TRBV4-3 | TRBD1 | CASSQGDRPYGYTF | TGCGCCAGCAGCCAGGGGGACAGACCCTATGGCTACACCTTC
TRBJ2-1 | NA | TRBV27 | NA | CASSPTSTSSSYNEQFF | TGTGCCAGCAGTCCCACATCGACTAGTAGCTCCTACAATGAGCAGTTCTTC
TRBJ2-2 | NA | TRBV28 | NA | CASSSSGTTGELFF | TGTGCCAGCAGCTCCAGCGGTACCACCGGGGAGCTGTTTTTT
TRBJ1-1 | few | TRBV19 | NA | CASSIQGGVTEAFF | TGTGCCAGTAGTATACAGGGCGGGGTGACTGAAGCTTTCTTT
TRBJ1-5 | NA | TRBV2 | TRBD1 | CASRTGTGSNQPQHF | TGTGCCAGCAGAACCGGGACAGGGAGCAATCAGCCCCAGCATTTT
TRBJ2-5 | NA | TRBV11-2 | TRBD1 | CASSLGQGVGETQYF | TGTGCCAGCAGCTTAGGACAGGGGGTGGGGGAGACCCAGTACTTC
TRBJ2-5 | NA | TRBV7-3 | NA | CASSLGAGPLEETQYF | TGTGCCAGCAGCTTAGGTGCGGGGCCGCTGGAAGAGACCCAGTACTTC
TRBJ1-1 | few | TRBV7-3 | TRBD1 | CASSLTGQENTEAFF | TGTGCCAGCAGCTTAACCGGACAGGAGAACACTGAAGCTTTCTTT
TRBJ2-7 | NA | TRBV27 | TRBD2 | CASSRTSGRPYEQYF | TGTGCCAGCAGCCGGACTAGCGGGCGACCCTACGAGCAGTACTTC
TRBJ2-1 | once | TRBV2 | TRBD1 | CASSLPSGQGAFEQFF | TGTGCCAGCAGCCTCCCCTCGGGACAGGGGGCGTTTGAGCAGTTCTTC
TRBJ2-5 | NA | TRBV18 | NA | CASSPPGTGIQETQYF | TGTGCCAGCTCACCACCTGGAACAGGGATCCAAGAGACCCAGTACTTC
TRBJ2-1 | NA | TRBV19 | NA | CASSPSENYNEQFF | TGTGCCAGTAGCCCTAGCGAAAACTACAATGAGCAGTTCTTC
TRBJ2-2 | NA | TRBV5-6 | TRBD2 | CASSSLAGEVGELFF | TGTGCCAGCAGCTCACTAGCGGGAGAGGTCGGGGAGCTGTTTTTT
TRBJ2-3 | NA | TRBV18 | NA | CASSKDLTDTQYF | TGTGCCAGCTCAAAGGACTTAACAGATACGCAGTATTTT
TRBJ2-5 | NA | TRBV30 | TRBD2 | CAWSLAGGETQYF | TGTGCCTGGAGTCTAGCGGGAGGAGAGACCCAGTACTTC
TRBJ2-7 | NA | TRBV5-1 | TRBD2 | CASSLNSASGLGQYF | TGCGCCAGCAGCTTGAACAGTGCTAGCGGGCTCGGACAGTACTTC
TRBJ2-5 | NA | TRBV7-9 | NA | CASSKKGLQETQYF | TGTGCCAGCAGCAAAAAGGGGCTTCAAGAGACCCAGTACTTC
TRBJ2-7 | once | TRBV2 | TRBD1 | CASRTELGTVDIYEQYF | TGTGCCAGCAGGACCGAACTTGGGACAGTAGATATCTACGAGCAGTACTTC
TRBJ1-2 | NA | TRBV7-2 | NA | CASSLEDRIYGYTF | TGTGCCAGCAGCTTAGAGGACAGAATCTATGGCTACACCTTC
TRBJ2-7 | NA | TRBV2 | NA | CASITDEQYF | TGTGCCAGCATTACGGACGAGCAGTACTTC
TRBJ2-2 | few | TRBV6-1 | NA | CASRASGTGELFF | TGTGCCAGCAGAGCCTCAGGGACCGGGGAGCTGTTTTTT
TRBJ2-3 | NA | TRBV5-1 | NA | CASSLAGDTDTQYF | TGCGCCAGCAGCTTGGCAGGGGACACAGATACGCAGTATTTT
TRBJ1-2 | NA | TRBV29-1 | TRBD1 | CSVENVGQGFTGYTF | TGCAGCGTTGAAAATGTAGGACAGGGGTTTACCGGCTACACCTTC
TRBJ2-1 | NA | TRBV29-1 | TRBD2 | CSVDSLAGENEQFF | TGCAGCGTTGATTCGCTAGCGGGAGAGAATGAGCAGTTCTTC
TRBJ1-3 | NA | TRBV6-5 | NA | CASSYSGHSGNTIYF | TGTGCCAGCAGTTACTCTGGCCACTCTGGAAACACCATATATTTT
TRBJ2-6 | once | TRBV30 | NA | CAFTTGANVLTF | TGTGCCTTCACTACTGGGGCCAACGTCCTGACTTTC
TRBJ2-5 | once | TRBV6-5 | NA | CASSPRQGWGTQYF | TGTGCCAGCAGCCCGAGGCAGGGGTGGGGGACCCAGTACTTC
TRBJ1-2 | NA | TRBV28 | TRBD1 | CASSLGQGDYGYTF | TGTGCCAGCAGTTTAGGGCAGGGGGACTATGGCTACACCTTC
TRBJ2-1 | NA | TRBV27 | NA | CASSLGVVGGGGAPNEQFF | TGTGCCAGCAGTTTAGGGGTAGTGGGGGGAGGGGGAGCGCCCAATGAGCAGTTCTTC
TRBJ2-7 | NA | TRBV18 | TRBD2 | CASSPLPRASGGYEQYF | TGTGCCAGCTCACCACTTCCCCGGGCTAGCGGGGGGTACGAGCAGTACTTC
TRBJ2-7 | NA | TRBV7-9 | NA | CASSRGQGGGYEQYF | TGTGCCAGCAGCCGTGGACAGGGCGGGGGTTACGAGCAGTACTTC
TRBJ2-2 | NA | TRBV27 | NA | CASSLGSGWTGELFF | TGTGCCAGCAGTTTGGGTAGCGGTTGGACCGGGGAGCTGTTTTTT
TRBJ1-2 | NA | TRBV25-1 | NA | CASSELNYGYTF | TGTGCCAGCAGTGAACTTAACTATGGCTACACCTTC
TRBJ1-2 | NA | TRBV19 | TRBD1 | CASSITSGQGVLLGYTF | TGTGCCAGTAGTATAACCTCCGGACAGGGGGTTCTCCTTGGCTACACCTTC
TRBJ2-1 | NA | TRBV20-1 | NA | CSARDRVGQFF | TGCAGTGCTAGAGATCGGGTGGGGCAGTTCTTC
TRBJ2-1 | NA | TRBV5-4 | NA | CASSLGGSGNNEQFF | TGTGCCAGCAGCTTGGGAGGGTCGGGAAACAATGAGCAGTTCTTC
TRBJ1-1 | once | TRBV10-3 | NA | CAISAGQEAFF | TGTGCCATCAGTGCGGGACAAGAAGCTTTCTTT
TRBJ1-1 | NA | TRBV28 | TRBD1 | CASRDRGFTEAFF | TGTGCCAGCAGGGACAGGGGGTTCACTGAAGCTTTCTTT
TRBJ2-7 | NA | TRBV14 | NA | CASSRHQSSYEQYF | TGTGCCAGCAGCCGACACCAGAGCTCCTACGAGCAGTACTTC